These T cell receptor beta chains were read from a single sample in a study of CD8+ T cells in alopecia areata. Some clones are missing from TCRdb's copy, which holds only in-frame ones; the method was immunoSEQ multiplex PCR. Found here are 200,000 or so clones, roughly 60% of them singletons; the top ten hold about 5.1%. Sequences were derived from CD4+ T cells sorted from blood, sampled at week 24, from a patient treated with tofacitinib. These receptors originate from a human donor with alopecia areata. Both conserved end residues are part of each CDR3. A D gene is named only where the DNA matches it firmly. Clone size appears in some rows only: once, few, many, or a class for an expanded clone.

CDR3	DNA	size	V	J	D	length
CASSQPRQGPANEQYF	TGCGCCAGCAGTCAACCACGACAGGGCCCGGCTAACGAGCAGTACTTC	few	TRBV23-1	TRBJ2-7	TRBD1	16
CASSPRGGLVSGSEQYF	TGTGCCAGCAGCCCTAGAGGGGGCCTAGTGAGCGGGAGTGAGCAGTACTTC	once	TRBV7-8	TRBJ2-7	.	17
CASSVRDSGGYGYTF	TGTGCCAGCAGCGTAAGGGACAGCGGAGGCTATGGCTACACCTTC	few	TRBV9	TRBJ1-2	TRBD1	15
CASSPGDRVEGYTF	TGTGCCAGCAGCCCAGGGGACAGGGTGGAAGGCTACACCTTC	.	TRBV7-2	TRBJ1-2	TRBD1	14
CASSFPRGGAEAFF	TGTGCCAGCAGCTTTCCCCGGGGAGGCGCTGAAGCTTTCTTT	few	TRBV11-2	TRBJ1-1	.	14
CAISESAGSSYEQYF	TGTGCCATCAGTGAGTCGGCGGGGTCCTCCTACGAGCAGTACTTC	.	TRBV10-3	TRBJ2-7	.	15
CASSLYEQYF	TGTGCCAGCAGCCTCTACGAGCAGTACTTC	.	TRBV7-3	TRBJ2-7	.	10
CASSADRWHEQYF	TGTGCCAGCAGCGCAGACAGGTGGCACGAGCAGTACTTC	.	TRBV5-6	TRBJ2-7	.	13
CSVGDGSYEQYF	TGCAGCGTTGGGGACGGCTCCTACGAGCAGTACTTC	.	TRBV29-1	TRBJ2-7	.	12
CASSSRYEQYF	TGTGCCAGCAGTTCTCGCTACGAGCAGTACTTC	.	TRBV2	TRBJ2-7	.	11
CASSPQGLAGEETQYF	TGTGCCAGCAGCCCCCAGGGACTAGCGGGAGAAGAGACCCAGTACTTC	.	TRBV9	TRBJ2-5	TRBD2	16
CVSRQGYGHNEQFF	TGTGTCAGCAGACAGGGTTATGGCCACAATGAGCAGTTCTTC	.	TRBV6-5	TRBJ2-1	TRBD1	14
CASSRQQSTDTQYF	TGCGCCAGCAGCCGGCAACAGAGCACAGATACGCAGTATTTT	.	TRBV4-3	TRBJ2-3	.	14
CASSQKDRGYGYTF	TGTGCCAGCAGCCAAAAGGACAGGGGCTATGGCTACACCTTC	.	TRBV4-2	TRBJ1-2	TRBD1	14
CASSLGQNEETQYF	TGTGCCAGCAGCCTTGGACAGAACGAAGAGACCCAGTACTTC	.	TRBV2	TRBJ2-5	.	14
CASSRGVNTGELFF	TGTGCCAGCAGTCGCGGGGTGAACACCGGGGAGCTGTTTTTT	.	TRBV9	TRBJ2-2	.	14
CAWSVSDTQYF	TGTGCCTGGAGTGTATCAGATACGCAGTATTTT	.	TRBV30	TRBJ2-3	.	11
CASSFTGLAGAPGYEQYF	TGTGCCAGCAGCTTCACAGGACTAGCGGGGGCCCCCGGGTACGAGCAGTACTTC	.	TRBV7-2	TRBJ2-7	TRBD2	18
CATSRDRGYEQYF	TGTGCCACCAGCAGAGATCGTGGATACGAGCAGTACTTC	.	TRBV15	TRBJ2-7	.	13
CASRASGGSYEQYF	TGTGCCAGCAGGGCTTCTGGGGGTTCCTACGAGCAGTACTTC	.	TRBV6-5	TRBJ2-7	.	14
CASSRTPGTGNTGELFF	TGTGCCAGCAGTAGAACCCCCGGGACAGGCAACACCGGGGAGCTGTTTTTT	few	TRBV27	TRBJ2-2	TRBD1	17
CASSEWRANTEAFF	TGTGCCAGCTCCGAGTGGCGGGCGAACACTGAAGCTTTCTTT	.	TRBV19	TRBJ1-1	.	14
CAGRTGENEQYF	TGTGCCGGACGGACAGGGGAGAACGAGCAGTACTTC	.	TRBV2	TRBJ2-7	TRBD1	12
CASSYTTGGEQFF	TGTGCCAGCAGTTACACCACAGGGGGTGAGCAGTTCTTC	.	TRBV6-5	TRBJ2-1	TRBD1	13
CASSGIAGGDSDEQFF	TGTGCCAGCAGTGGAATAGCGGGAGGGGATAGCGATGAGCAGTTCTTC	.	TRBV2	TRBJ2-1	TRBD2	16
CASRKDRTYGYTF	TGTGCCAGCAGAAAGGACAGGACGTATGGCTACACCTTC	.	TRBV5-4	TRBJ1-2	TRBD1	13